The clone carrying this TCR beta chain was detected many times. Its specificity is not known. Researchers took RNA transcripts and amplified the TCR beta CDR3 regions from them. During a first-round RT-PCR of the TCR CDR3, the HTBI primer set was used. TCRdb re-called the multiplex PCR reads with MiXCR, one entry per CDR3 protein. The repertoire holds approximately 400,000 distinct CDR3 sequences, approximately 14% seen once, with approximately 14% in the top ten. V lost 5 bases to trimming and J lost 6 bases; unmatched junction nucleotides: 11. The CDR3 contains 15 residues. Looked up from germline, CDR1 is MDHEN and CDR2 is SYDVKM. The data stem from a study of T cells in Graves' hyperthyroidism and ophthalmopathy. Findings and limits, study-wide: Researchers found most expanded thyroid clonotypes above 0.001 in blood as well.

Exclusion of patients followed from uncontrolled infection, other autoimmune disease, pregnancy or lactation. On the basis of clinical symptoms, serum thyroxine and TRAb, thyroid ultrasound and orbital computed tomography, diagnoses were made. Roughly 10 ml of fresh peripheral blood supplied the PBMCs. The origin of this receptor is a young woman with Graves' hyperthyroidism. The chain carries TRBV28 and TRBJ2-7; 9 bases map to TRBD1. Sequences were obtained from blood. This chain's CDR3 is CASSGSGTGFGEQYF. Written as DNA, the CDR3 is TGTGCCAGCAGTGGATCCGGGACAGGGTTTGGCGAGCAGTACTTC.